These T cell receptor beta chains were read from a single sample in a study of human CD8 memory T cell subsets. TCRdb re-called the 5' RACE reads and shows each CDR3 protein once, DNA omitted. Its table lists about 7,900 distinct CDR3 sequences. Sequencing used CD8+ T cells from PBMCs. The receptors derive from a human donor in good health. The CDR3 runs from the conserved cysteine through the conserved F or W. Clone size appears in some rows only: once, few, many, or a class for an expanded clone.

CDR3 | J | V | size
CASSEWVDTQYF | TRBJ2-3 | TRBV2 | NA
CASTRDPSSTDTQYF | TRBJ2-3 | TRBV10-2 | NA
CASSQGDPYSYDNEQFF | TRBJ2-1 | TRBV4-2 | NA
CASSLWVHEQYF | TRBJ2-7 | TRBV5-6 | NA
CASRPYGETQYF | TRBJ2-5 | TRBV12-3/TRBV12-4 | NA
CASSFGDGTQYF | TRBJ2-5 | TRBV12-3/TRBV12-4 | NA
CSAREELAGEQYF | TRBJ2-7 | TRBV20-1 | large
CASSLDWSIEETQYF | TRBJ2-5 | TRBV11-2 | NA
CASSLGTSGITDTQYF | TRBJ2-3 | TRBV28 | NA
CASSERGGALTDTQYF | TRBJ2-3 | TRBV7-8 | NA